The 21 T cell receptor beta chains below come from one sample, sequenced in a study of cytomegalovirus exposure and HLA in healthy donors. Use of 60 Vbeta and 13 Jbeta primers characterized the PCR. Profiled with immunoSEQ multiplex PCR; TCRdb holds only in-frame clones, not every one. The sample holds about 150,000 clones; roughly 77% are singletons and the top ten take 1%. Input material: PBMCs. The receptor set was obtained from a woman between 45 and 60 years old in good health and CMV-seropositive.

A few counts support this clone. The rearrangement joins TRBV30 to TRBJ1-1, with D maybe TRBD1 (6 bases). Germline CDR1 reads GTSNPN; CDR2 reads SVGIG (reference sequence). The CDR3 runs 16 residues. With 4 bases removed from V and 0 bases from J, the gap between germline ends came to 18 bases. The CDR3, as DNA: TGTGCCTGGACCACAGGGCGGTTGTTTATGAACACTGAAGCTTTCTTT. Residues: CAWTTGRLFMNTEAFF. Looking up the rest from reference TRBV30 and TRBJ1-1 gives the full variable domain: SQTIHQWPATLVQPVGSPLSLECTVEGTSNPNLYWYRQAAGRGLQLLFYSVGIGQISSEVPQNLSASRPQDRQFILSSKKLLLSDSGFYLCAWTTGRLFMNTEAFFGQGTRLTVV.

The rearrangement links TRBV9 to TRBJ1-4, with 8 nucleotides matching TRBD1. CDR1 and CDR2 (germline): SGDLS, YYNGEE. The CDR3 consists of 17 residues. The trim removed 4 bases at V and 7 bases at J, leaving 15 bases unmatched. The DNA for the CDR3 is TGTGCCAGCAGCCATAAAGGAACCGGGACAGGCTCTGAAAAACTGTTTTTT. Protein product: CASSHKGTGTGSEKLFF. Variable domain in full (rest from reference TRBV9 and TRBJ1-4): DSGVTQTPKHLITATGQRVTLRCSPRSGDLSVYWYQQSLDQGLQFLIQYYNGEERAKGNILERFSAQQFPDLHSELNLSSLELGDSALYFCASSHKGTGTGSEKLFFGSGTQLSVL.

The genes are TRBV2 and TRBJ1-1; no definite D call. This CDR3 has 13 residues. Germline CDR1 is SNHLY and CDR2 is FYNNEI. Trimming removed 6 bases at V and 4 bases at J, with 12 bases between. CDR3 nucleotide sequence: TGTGCCAGCAGGACCTCCCCGGGCACTGAAGCTTTCTTT. Amino acids: CASRTSPGTEAFF.

Only one count was recorded for this clone. An end of the junction differs from the germline gene, which may be a read error. The rearrangement uses TRBV7-9 and TRBJ2-1, with D unresolved. The CDR3 has 11 residues. Per the germline V gene, CDR1 is SEHNR and CDR2 is FQNEAQ (reference sequence). The CDR3 DNA follows: TGTTCCAGCAGCTTAACGGGTGAGCAGTTCTTC. Protein sequence: CSSSLTGEQFF.

This clone was observed once. The chain couples TRBV4-3 to TRBJ1-4; 8 nucleotides match TRBD1. The germline V gene has CDR1 LGHNA and CDR2 YSLEER. This CDR3 contains 18 residues. J lost 0 bases, V lost 1 base, and 7 bases had no gene match. The CDR3: CASSQGTGRWATNEKLFF. In DNA form, the CDR3 reads TGCGCCAGCAGCCAAGGGACAGGGAGGTGGGCAACTAATGAAAAACTGTTTTTT.

J is TRBJ2-3 and V is TRBV5-1; a weak D match, TRBD2 (7 bases). In germline, CDR1 is SGHRS, CDR2 YFSETQ. The CDR3 extends over 15 amino acids. Trimming took off 6 bases at V and 3 bases at J, with 17 bases between the two ends. CDR3 in DNA: TGCGCCAGCACGGGTGGGGGGGGCATGACAGATACGCAGTATTTT. Its translation is CASTGGGGMTDTQYF. Full variable domain (missing parts from reference TRBV5-1 and TRBJ2-3): KAGVTQTPRYLIKTRGQQVTLSCSPISGHRSVSWYQQTPGQGLQFLFEYFSETQRNKGNFPGRFSGRQFSNSRSEMNVSTLELGDSALYLCASTGGGGMTDTQYFGPGTRLTVL.

Turning to this clone: Compared with germline, one end of the junction differs, possibly owing to a read error. V gene TRBV7-9 combines with J gene TRBJ2-6; D is possibly TRBD2 (5 bases). Germline V CDR1 and CDR2: SEHNR, FQNEAQ (reference sequence). The CDR3 totals 16 residues. The CDR3: CSSPALDFSGANVLTF. As DNA, the CDR3 is TGTTCCAGCCCCGCCCTGGACTTCTCTGGGGCCAACGTCCTGACTTTC.

A few counts support this clone. The V call is TRBV5-6, the J call TRBJ1-5, with a weak D call TRBD1 (6 bases). V dropped 0 bases and J dropped 0 bases, with 19 bases sitting between them. This CDR3 comprises 19 residues. The germline V gene encodes CDR1 SGHDT and CDR2 YYEEEE. The CDR3 bases are TGTGCCAGCAGCTTGGATCCAGGGAGGGGGGGGTATAGCAATCAGCCCCAGCATTTT. The encoded protein is CASSLDPGRGGYSNQPQHF.

This rearrangement joins TRBV28 to TRBJ1-5, with D possibly being TRBD1 (6 bases). CDR3 length equals 17 residues. V lost 4 bases and J lost 0, with 16 bases in between. Germline-derived CDR1 and CDR2 are MDHEN and SYDVKM. The DNA for the CDR3 is TGTGCCAGCAGTTCCCCCCTAGGGGGGGTTAGCAATCAGCCCCAGCATTTT. Its protein product is CASSSPLGGVSNQPQHF.

This chain joins TRBV19 and TRBJ1-2; TRBD1 matches at 8 bases. Germline trimming cut 5 bases from V and 1 base from J; bases unmatched to any gene: 3. The V gene's germline CDR1 is LNHDA and CDR2 SQIVND (reference sequence). The CDR3 extends over 14 amino acids. The CDR3 spells CASSGQGLNYGYTF. The CDR3 DNA is TGTGCCAGTAGTGGACAGGGCCTTAACTATGGCTACACCTTC.

This clone was found a few times. J is TRBJ1-2 and V is TRBV28, with 9 bases fitting TRBD1. The germline CDR1 and CDR2 sequences are MDHEN and SYDVKM. The CDR3 loop spans 18 amino acids. V trimming: 7 bases; J trimming: 4 bases; junction bases outside the gene matches: 19. The CDR3, as DNA: TGTGCCAGCACTCGGACAGGGGAGACGGGCTGGGGGGGCTATGGCTACACCTTC. Translating gives CASTRTGETGWGGYGYTF.

The chain has TRBV5-6 and TRBJ2-3; 7 nucleotides agree with TRBD1. CDR1 and CDR2 from the germline V gene are SGHDT and YYEEEE. This CDR3 region has 14 residues. V shed 5 bases and J 4 bases; nucleotides not matched to a gene: 7. The CDR3 DNA sequence: TGTGCCAGCAGGCCGAGACAGGGTGCAGATACGCAGTATTTT. Amino acid sequence: CASRPRQGADTQYF.

In its sample, this clone was seen once. At one end the junction does not follow the germline gene, possibly because of a read error. The chain employs TRBV18 and TRBJ1-1, with D possibly matching TRBD1 (5 bases). Germline loops: CDR1 KGHSH, CDR2 LQKENI. The CDR3 spans 15 residues. CDR3 in DNA: TGTGCCAGCTCACTCCGGACATCGATGAACACTGGAGCTTTCTTT. Protein product: CASSLRTSMNTGAFF.

The chain recombines TRBV7-8 with TRBJ2-2; 8 bases align to TRBD1. The V gene end was trimmed by 8 bases and the J gene end by 4 bases; junction bases not matched to a gene: 6. The CDR3 is 14 residues long. CDR1 and CDR2 from the germline V gene are SGHVS and FQNEAQ. The CDR3 bases are TGTGCCAGCGGGGGGACAGGCGTCACCGGGGAGCTGTTTTTT. This codes for CASGGTGVTGELFF.

This sequence joins TRBV6-1 and TRBJ1-6; TRBD1 is a possible D gene (5 bases). Germline assignment: CDR1 MNHNS and CDR2 SASEGT. The V and J ends lost 3 bases and 11 bases respectively, with 20 bases between them. The CDR3 is made up of 16 amino acids. The CDR3 region has the DNA TGTGCCAGCAGTGATGCAATCAGGGCCGGGTCGACACCCCTCCACTTT. It yields the protein CASSDAIRAGSTPLHF.

This clone showed up just a few times. J is TRBJ1-6 and V is TRBV6-5; D is uncertain. The CDR3 consists of 15 residues. The V gene lost 0 bases and the J gene lost 7 bases, with 10 bases spanning the gap. CDR1 is MNHEY and CDR2 is SVGAGI in the germline V gene. In nucleotides, the CDR3 is TGTGCCAGCAGTTACTCGACTAACAGCAATTCACCCCTCCACTTT. Amino acids: CASSYSTNSNSPLHF.

The chain couples TRBV5-1 to TRBJ2-7; 7 nucleotides align to TRBD1. V trimming: 2 bases; J trimming: 5 bases; junction bases outside the gene matches: 7. CDR3 length: 14 residues. The germline V gene has CDR1 SGHRS and CDR2 YFSETQ. CDR3 protein: CASSLEGTANEQYF. For the CDR3, the DNA is TGCGCCAGCAGCTTAGAGGGGACAGCTAACGAGCAGTACTTC.

The chain is built from TRBV5-4 and TRBJ2-5; 7 nucleotides match TRBD1. V gave up 2 bases and J gave up 1 base; unmatched junction bases: 8. The CDR3 totals 16 residues. Germline CDR1 is SGHNT and CDR2 is YYREEE (reference sequence). Here the CDR3 DNA reads TGTGCCAGCAGCTTATTGACAGGGATGGGCCAAGAGACCCAGTACTTC. Protein product: CASSLLTGMGQETQYF.

V gene TRBV25-1 combines with J gene TRBJ2-5, with 7 positions matching TRBD1. There are 12 residues in the CDR3. V dropped 10 bases and J dropped 2; count of bases not matched to a gene: 4. Germline V gene sequence: CDR1 MGHDK, CDR2 SYGVNS. The CDR3 DNA reads TGTGCCACCCGGGACAGTCAAGAGACCCAGTACTTC. Translation gives CATRDSQETQYF. The full variable domain, with the rest looked up from reference TRBV25-1 and TRBJ2-5, is EADIYQTPRYLVIGTGKKITLECSQTMGHDKMYWYQQDPGMELHLIHYSYGVNSTEKGDLSSESTVSRIRTEHFPLTLESARPSHTSQYLCATRDSQETQYFGPGTRLLVL.

The rearrangement joins TRBV6-5 to TRBJ2-1; D possibly corresponds to TRBD1 (6 bases). Germline loops: CDR1 MNHEY, CDR2 SVGAGI. The length of the CDR3 is 13 residues. V shed 4 bases and J shed 6 bases, with 10 bases lying between them. The DNA of the CDR3 is TGTGCCAGCAGTTGGTCAGGGGTCAATGAGCAGTTCTTC. Translated: CASSWSGVNEQFF.

The gene calls are TRBV7-9 and TRBJ2-6, with D perhaps matching TRBD1 (5 bases). The germline V gene encodes CDR1 SEHNR and CDR2 FQNEAQ (reference sequence). This CDR3 region has 16 residues. The V end lost 1 base, the J end lost 1 base, and 8 bases lay between the germline ends. The CDR3 DNA is TGTGCCAGCAGCTTAGGTGCAGGGTCTGGGGCCAACGTCCTGACTTTC. Encoded protein: CASSLGAGSGANVLTF.